These 8 T cell receptor beta chains originate from one sample sequenced in a study of blood T cell repertoires in COVID-19. Sequencing used immunoSEQ multiplex PCR; TCRdb keeps in-frame clones, though not all of them. The top ten hold 0.62% of the sample, which has roughly 200,000 clones, 90% seen once. Input material: peripheral blood. These receptors were collected from a man aged 50 to 60 with acute or convalescent COVID-19.

The rearrangement links TRBV7-2 to TRBJ2-7; 8 nucleotides agree with TRBD1. Trimming cost V 1 base and J 5 bases; bases outside gene matches: 7. The CDR3 loop spans 15 amino acids. Germline V gene lookup returns CDR1 SGHTA and CDR2 FQGNSA. CDR3 DNA: TGTGCCAGCAGCTTAGGTACAGGGGGTTGGAACGAGCAGTACTTC. Translation: CASSLGTGGWNEQYF.

CDR3 protein: CASSLTAGVVEQFF. The CDR3 region has the DNA TGCGCCAGCAGCTTGACTGCGGGAGTAGTTGAGCAGTTCTTC. The V gene is TRBV5-1, the J gene TRBJ2-1; 7 bases match TRBD2. The CDR3 is made up of 14 amino acids. Germline V gene sequence: CDR1 SGHRS, CDR2 YFSETQ. J was trimmed by 9 bases and V by 1 base; bases with no gene match: 7.

The chain couples TRBV4-1 to TRBJ2-1, with 8 positions matching TRBD2. The germline CDR1 and CDR2 sequences are MGHRA and YSYEKL. This CDR3 region has 15 residues. V shed 4 bases, J shed 5 bases, and the junction held 7 bases outside the gene matches. The CDR3 sequence: CASSLLKLADNEQFF. In nucleotides, the CDR3 is TGCGCCAGCAGCCTACTCAAACTAGCGGACAATGAGCAGTTCTTC.

The V gene is TRBV4-1, the J gene TRBJ2-7, with 9 bases fitting TRBD2. The CDR3 is 17 residues long. CDR1 MGHRA and CDR2 YSYEKL come from the germline V gene. Trimming cost V 0 bases and J 3 bases; bases outside gene matches: 9. This chain's CDR3 is CASSQDPTSGLYYEQYF. CDR3 nucleotide sequence: TGCGCCAGCAGCCAAGACCCTACTAGCGGGCTTTACTACGAGCAGTACTTC.

V is TRBV18 and J is TRBJ1-6, with 7 bases identical to TRBD1. The V gene end was trimmed by 4 bases and the J gene end by 8 bases; junction bases not matched to a gene: 2. The CDR3 sequence is 13 residues long. Germline-derived CDR1 and CDR2 are KGHSH and LQKENI. Here the CDR3 DNA reads TGTGCCAGCTCACTCACAGGGGATTCACCCCTCCACTTT. Translation: CASSLTGDSPLHF.

V is TRBV3-1 (or the pseudogene TRBV3-2) and J is TRBJ2-2; D call uncertain. Germline loops: CDR1 LGHDT, CDR2 YNNKEL (reference sequence). The V end was cut by 0 bases, the J end by 4 bases, with 9 bases between. This CDR3 spans 15 amino acids. The CDR3 spells CASSQDNSLTGELFF. Here the CDR3 DNA reads TGTGCCAGCAGCCAAGATAACTCACTCACCGGGGAGCTGTTTTTT.

CDR3 loop: CARSRPQGWLDSNQPQHF. For the CDR3, the DNA is TGTGCCAGAAGCCGGCCACAGGGGTGGTTGGATAGCAATCAGCCCCAGCATTTT. This chain joins TRBV7-5 and TRBJ1-5; TRBD1, the table's D call, lacks a check against the DNA. TRBV7-5 represents a pseudogene. CDR3 length: 18 residues.

Points on this clone: Additional DNA sequences in this sample encode the identical CDR3. This rearrangement joins TRBV18 to TRBJ1-5; no definite D call. The CDR3 consists of 13 residues. Germline CDR1 KGHSH, CDR2 LQKENI. V lost 3 bases and J lost 5, with 8 bases in between. The CDR3 loop is CASSPGEDQPQHF. CDR3 nucleotide sequence: TGTGCCAGCTCACCCGGGGAAGATCAGCCCCAGCATTTT.